This T cell receptor (beta chain) comes out of a study of blood T cells in healthy people across ages. Study-wide background: When template switching was applied, about one barcoded beta molecule was captured per two T cells.

Study-wide points: Estimated diversity across one million T cells was deemed an underestimate. Samples with more naive T cells showed higher observed beta diversity. Unsorted PBMCs ruled out conclusive naive versus antigen-experienced comparison.

As for this clonotype: Antigen unknown.

Through a sample-barcoded 5' primer and a J-beta primer mix, a second PCR was run for about 6 to 11 cycles. TCRdb used MiXCR to reprocess the 5' RACE reads, holding one entry per CDR3 protein. The sample has some 1,800,000 distinct CDR3 sequences, approximately 40% seen once; the top ten hold 23%. The CDR3 spans 13 residues. The ends lost 10 bases at V and 2 bases at J; junction bases unmatched: 6. Looked up from germline, CDR1 is SNHLY and CDR2 is FYNNEI. This rearrangement joins TRBV2 to TRBJ2-7; the match to TRBD1 covers 9 bases. The origin of this receptor is a human donor in good health. The sequenced sample was blood. In DNA form, the CDR3 reads TGTGCCACCCGGGACAGGGTTCCCTACGAGCAGTACTTC. The encoded protein is CATRDRVPYEQYF.